This TCR beta chain was sequenced during a study of blood T cell repertoires in COVID-19. As for the study in general: There were acute and convalescent COVID-19 samples, and they came from the United States, Italy and Spain.

This CDR3 contains 14 residues. Trimming removed 2 bases at V and 8 bases at J, with 12 bases between. The germline CDR1 and CDR2 sequences are MNHNY and SVGAGI (reference sequence). The table came from immunoSEQ multiplex PCR; TCRdb's copy has only in-frame clones and leaves some out. The data show some 310,000 clones, with roughly 91% seen just once and 1% held by the top ten. The receptor comes from a man in his fifties or sixties with active or convalescent COVID-19. Material for sequencing was peripheral blood. The chain employs TRBV6-6 and TRBJ1-4; tentatively, D is TRBD1 (5 bases). CDR3 in amino acids: CASSYGAEGEKLFF. The CDR3 nucleotides read TGTGCCAGCAGTTACGGGGCGGAAGGAGAAAAACTGTTTTTT.